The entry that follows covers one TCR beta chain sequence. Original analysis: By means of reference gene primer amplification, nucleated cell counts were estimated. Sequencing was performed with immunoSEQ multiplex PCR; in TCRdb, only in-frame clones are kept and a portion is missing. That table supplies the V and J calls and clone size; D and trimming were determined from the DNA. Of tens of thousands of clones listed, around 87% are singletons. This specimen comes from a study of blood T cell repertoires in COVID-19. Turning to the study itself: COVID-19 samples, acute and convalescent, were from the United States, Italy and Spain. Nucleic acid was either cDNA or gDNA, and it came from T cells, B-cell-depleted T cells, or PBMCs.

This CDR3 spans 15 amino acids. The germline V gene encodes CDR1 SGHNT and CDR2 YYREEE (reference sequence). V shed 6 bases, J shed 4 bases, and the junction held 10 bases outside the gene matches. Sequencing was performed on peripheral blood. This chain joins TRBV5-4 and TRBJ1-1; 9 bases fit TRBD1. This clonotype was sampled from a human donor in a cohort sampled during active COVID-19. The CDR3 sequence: CASTPGGTGRTEAFF. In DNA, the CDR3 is TGTGCCAGCACCCCCGGTGGGACAGGGCGCACTGAAGCTTTCTTT.